This T cell receptor (beta chain) originates from a study of neurological immune-mediated disorders. In this sample, this clonotype turned up many times. TCRdb passed the 5' RACE reads through MiXCR, listing each CDR3 protein once. The data show 35,000 to 40,000 distinct CDR3 sequences, roughly 10% seen once. The TCR was taken from a woman in her 30s with HTLV-1-associated myelopathy (HAM/TSP). Source material: CD4+ T cells from blood.

CDR3 coding DNA: TGCGCCAGCAGCACAAGACACCCAGAAGGTGCGTTGCAGTACTTC. It translates to CASSTRHPEGALQYF. The chain couples TRBV5-1 to TRBJ2-7, with D unclear. The germline V gene encodes CDR1 SGHRS and CDR2 YFSETQ. The CDR3 sequence is 15 residues long. V lost 4 bases and J lost 9, with 23 bases in between.